The source of this T cell receptor (beta chain) is a study of shared clonotypes between healthy human individuals. The overall study: The composition of the donors was two women and a few men aged 18 to 49.

Points from the study as a whole: It was the non-shared clonotypes that had lower generation probabilities than clonotypes shared by all four donors. In this cohort, only blood was sampled, and tissue repertoires likely differ.

V lost 1 base to trimming and J lost 7 bases; unmatched junction nucleotides: 9. The CDR3 loop spans 15 amino acids. Germline assignment: CDR1 LNHNV and CDR2 YYDKDF (reference sequence). On this clone itself: What it binds is not known.

Over several immunoSEQ plates, each subset's genomic DNA was distributed in even portions. Sequenced by immunoSEQ multiplex PCR; TCRdb stores in-frame clones only, minus some. The sample shows 2 million to 2.5 million clones, around 95% of them seen only once. This receptor was obtained from a man in his late teens or twenties in good health. The sample taken for sequencing was naive CD4+ T cells sorted from blood. Specified subset: CD45RA+ positively selected. J is TRBJ2-7 and V is TRBV15; 8 nucleotides match TRBD1. CDR3: CATSRVRQGSGEQYF. In DNA, the CDR3 is TGTGCCACCAGCAGAGTTCGACAGGGGTCTGGGGAGCAGTACTTC.